Each of the 14 T cell receptor beta chains below was sequenced from the same sample in a study of CD8 T cells in Susac syndrome. RNA in amounts of roughly 0.5 to 1 ug was reverse transcribed with random hexamers. TCRdb reprocessed the immunoSEQ multiplex PCR reads with MiXCR, giving one entry per CDR3 protein. The sample includes about 200,000 distinct CDR3 sequences, 95% of them seen just once. The sequenced sample consisted of CD4+ T cells from PBMCs. These receptors all come from a human donor in good health.

The CDR3 loop is CATSDGGQETQYF. DNA of the CDR3: TGTGCCACCAGTGATGGAGGACAAGAGACCCAGTACTTC. The chain uses TRBV24-1 and TRBJ2-5; possible D gene TRBD2, 5 bases. Germline V gene sequence: CDR1 KGHDR, CDR2 SFDVKD. This CDR3 is built from 13 residues. The V and J ends lost 3 bases and 2 bases respectively, with 6 bases between them.

The sample holds one count of this clonotype. V and J are TRBV7-7 and TRBJ2-5; TRBD1 is a possible D gene (5 bases). Germline loops: CDR1 SSHAT, CDR2 FNYEAQ (reference sequence). CDR3 length: 13 residues. Trimming removed 7 bases from V and 1 base from J, with 10 bases in between. The CDR3 protein is CASTRDSQETQYF. CDR3 DNA sequence: TGTGCCAGCACCCGCGACAGCCAAGAGACCCAGTACTTC. Combining the CDR3 with reference TRBV7-7 and TRBJ2-5 gives the whole variable domain GAGVSQSPRYKVTKRGQDVTLRCDPISSHATLYWYQQALGQGPEFLTYFNYEAQPDKSGLPSDRFSAERPEGSISTLTIQRTEQRDSAMYRCASTRDSQETQYFGPGTRLLVL.

V gene TRBV18 combines with J gene TRBJ1-2, with 7 nucleotides matching TRBD1. The trim removed 2 bases at V and 6 bases at J, leaving 3 bases unmatched. Germline lookup yields CDR1 KGHSH and CDR2 LQKENI. There are 13 residues in the CDR3. CDR3 protein: CASSPRDRDGYTF. The CDR3 nucleotides read TGTGCCAGCTCACCAAGGGACAGAGATGGCTACACCTTC.

This sequence joins TRBV11-2 and TRBJ2-7; tentative D call: TRBD1 (6 bases). V lost 4 bases and J lost 3, with 16 bases in between. The CDR3 is made up of 15 amino acids. In germline, CDR1 is SGHAT, CDR2 FQNNGV. CDR3 coding DNA: TGTGCCAGCAGCTCAACACGGACAGCCCTCTACGAGCAGTACGTC. This codes for CASSSTRTALYEQYV.

The chain links TRBV27 to TRBJ1-4, with 11 positions matching TRBD1. The CDR3 is 16 residues long. V trimming: 8 bases; J trimming: 4 bases; junction bases outside the gene matches: 9. Per the germline V gene, CDR1 is MNHEY and CDR2 is SMNVEV (reference sequence). The CDR3 loop reads CASRGTGGGGNEKLFF. The CDR3 DNA follows: TGTGCCAGCCGGGGGACAGGGGGTGGTGGTAATGAAAAACTGTTTTTT. Supplemented by reference TRBV27 and TRBJ1-4, the full variable domain reads EAQVTQNPRYLITVTGKKLTVTCSQNMNHEYMSWYRQDPGLGLRQIYYSMNVEVTDKGDVPEGYKVSRKEKRNFPLILESPSPNQTSLYFCASRGTGGGGNEKLFFGSGTQLSVL.

This chain joins TRBV6-5 and TRBJ1-5; 7 bases map to TRBD1. The junction had 10 bases not matched to a gene; V was cut back by 4 bases and J by 1 base. Germline CDR1 and CDR2: MNHEY and SVGAGI. CDR3 length: 17 amino acids. The CDR3 nucleotides are TGTGCCAGCAGTTCCACGCTCGGACAGGCAAGCAATCAGCCCCAGCATTTT. As protein: CASSSTLGQASNQPQHF.

This clonotype was recorded once. The chain has TRBV5-4 and TRBJ1-1, with 8 bases matching TRBD1. This CDR3 region has 15 residues. Per germline, CDR1 SGHNT and CDR2 YYREEE (reference sequence). V lost 4 bases and J lost 1; bases outside the gene matches: 6. The DNA for the CDR3 is TGTGCCAGCAGCGGCGCCGGGACAGGGAACACTGAAGCTTTCTTT. Its translation is CASSGAGTGNTEAFF.

V usage is TRBV28 and J usage is TRBJ2-2, with 9 positions matching TRBD2. This CDR3 has 15 residues. Germline V gives CDR1 MDHEN, CDR2 SYDVKM. J gave up 0 bases and V 7 bases, and 3 bases lay outside the gene matches. CDR3 loop: CASIGGRANTGELFF. The CDR3 DNA follows: TGTGCCAGCATCGGCGGGAGGGCGAACACCGGGGAGCTGTTTTTT.

The chain combines TRBV19 with TRBJ1-2; D may be TRBD1 (6 bases). V lost 0 bases, J lost 3 bases, and 11 bases lay in between. Germline loops: CDR1 LNHDA, CDR2 SQIVND (reference sequence). The CDR3 covers 15 residues. CDR3 bases: TGTGCCAGTAGTATAGACTCGGACAGCTACTATGGCTACACCTTC. Translated: CASSIDSDSYYGYTF.

This chain uses TRBV18 with TRBJ2-7; D not resolved. In germline, CDR1 is KGHSH, CDR2 LQKENI. Trimming pared 4 bases from V and 3 bases from J, leaving 10 bases between. CDR3 size: 13 residues. Here the CDR3 DNA reads TGTGCCAGCTCACTTTCGATCAACTACGAGCAGTACGTC. Protein: CASSLSINYEQYV.

This chain connects TRBV9 to TRBJ2-1; D is uncertain. V lost 3 bases and J lost 5, with 9 bases in between. Germline assignment: CDR1 SGDLS and CDR2 YYNGEE. CDR3 length equals 13 residues. The CDR3 spells CASSGGPDNEQFF. DNA of the CDR3: TGTGCCAGCAGCGGCGGACCCGACAATGAGCAGTTCTTC.

V is TRBV20-1 and J is TRBJ1-1; 11 bases agree with TRBD1. The CDR3 length is 14 residues. CDR1 DFQATT and CDR2 SNEGSKA come from the germline V gene (reference sequence). The V segment lost 2 bases and the J segment 5 bases; nucleotides outside the gene matches: 4. The CDR3: CSARPGQGGTEAFF. The CDR3 DNA sequence: TGCAGTGCTAGACCGGGACAGGGGGGGACTGAAGCTTTCTTT.

V usage is TRBV9 and J usage is TRBJ2-3; D may be TRBD2 (6 bases). Germline V gene lookup returns CDR1 SGDLS and CDR2 YYNGEE. The CDR3 contains 14 residues. The ends were cut back, 4 bases at V and 6 bases at J, with 15 bases in the middle. CDR3 region: CASSSDTRGDTQYF. Written as DNA, the CDR3 is TGTGCCAGCAGCTCAGATACCCGGGGGGATACGCAGTATTTT.

The chain joins TRBV28 to TRBJ2-7; TRBD1 agrees at 12 bases. CDR1 and CDR2 (germline): MDHEN, SYDVKM. Unmatched junction bases numbered 8, after V lost 5 bases and J lost 6 bases. The CDR3 has 15 residues. CDR3 sequence: CASSTRDRGRREQYV. DNA of the CDR3: TGTGCCAGCAGTACTCGGGACAGGGGGCGTCGCGAGCAGTACGTC.